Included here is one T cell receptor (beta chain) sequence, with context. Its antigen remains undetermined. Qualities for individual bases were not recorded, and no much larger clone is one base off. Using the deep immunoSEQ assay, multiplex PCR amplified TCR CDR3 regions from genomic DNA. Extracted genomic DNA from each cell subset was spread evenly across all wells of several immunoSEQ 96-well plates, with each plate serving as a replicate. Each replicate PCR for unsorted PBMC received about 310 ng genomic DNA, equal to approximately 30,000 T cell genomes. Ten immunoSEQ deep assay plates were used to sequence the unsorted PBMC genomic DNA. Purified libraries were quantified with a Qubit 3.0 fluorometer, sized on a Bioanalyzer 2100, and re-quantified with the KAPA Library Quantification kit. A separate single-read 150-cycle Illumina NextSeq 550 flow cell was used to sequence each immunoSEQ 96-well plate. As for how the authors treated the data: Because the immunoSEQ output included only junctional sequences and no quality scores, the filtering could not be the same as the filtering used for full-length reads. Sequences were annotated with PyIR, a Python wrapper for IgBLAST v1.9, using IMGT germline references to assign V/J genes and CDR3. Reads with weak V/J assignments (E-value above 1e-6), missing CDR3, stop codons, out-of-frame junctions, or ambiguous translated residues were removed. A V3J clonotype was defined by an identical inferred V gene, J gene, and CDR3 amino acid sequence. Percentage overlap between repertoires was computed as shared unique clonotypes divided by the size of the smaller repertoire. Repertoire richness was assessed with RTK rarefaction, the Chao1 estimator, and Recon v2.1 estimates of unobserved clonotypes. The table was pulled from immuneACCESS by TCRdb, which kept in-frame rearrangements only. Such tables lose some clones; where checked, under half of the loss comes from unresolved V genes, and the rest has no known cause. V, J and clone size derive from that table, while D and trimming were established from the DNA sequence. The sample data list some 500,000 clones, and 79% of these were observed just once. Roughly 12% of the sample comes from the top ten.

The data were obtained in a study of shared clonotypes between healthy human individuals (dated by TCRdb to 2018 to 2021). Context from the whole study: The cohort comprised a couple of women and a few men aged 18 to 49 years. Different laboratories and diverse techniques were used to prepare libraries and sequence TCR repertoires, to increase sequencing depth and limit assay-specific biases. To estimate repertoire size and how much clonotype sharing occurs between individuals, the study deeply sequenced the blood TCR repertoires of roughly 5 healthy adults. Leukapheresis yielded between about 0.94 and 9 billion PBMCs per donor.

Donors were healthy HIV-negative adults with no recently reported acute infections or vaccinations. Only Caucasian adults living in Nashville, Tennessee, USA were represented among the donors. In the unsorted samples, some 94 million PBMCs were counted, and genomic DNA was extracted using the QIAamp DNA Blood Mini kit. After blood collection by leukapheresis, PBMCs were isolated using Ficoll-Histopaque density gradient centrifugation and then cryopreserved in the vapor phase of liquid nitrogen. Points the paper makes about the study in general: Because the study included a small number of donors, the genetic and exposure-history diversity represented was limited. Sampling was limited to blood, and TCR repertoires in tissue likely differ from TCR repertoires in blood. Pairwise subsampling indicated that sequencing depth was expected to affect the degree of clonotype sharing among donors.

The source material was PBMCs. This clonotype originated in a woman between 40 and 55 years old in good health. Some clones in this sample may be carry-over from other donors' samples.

The CDR3: CASSLWRDSNQPQHF. Here is the DNA: TGTGCCAGCAGCTTGTGGCGGGATAGCAATCAGCCCCAGCATTTT. The rearranged chain carries TRBV5-7 and TRBJ1-5; the D gene assignment is ambiguous. TRBV5-7 is reported as an ORF; its role is uncertain. Deletion took 1 base off V and 0 bases off J, with a span of 8 bases between the germline ends. From its cysteine to its phenylalanine, the CDR3 spans 15 amino acids. Only CDR3 DNA remains: 45 bases, in frame from the first base.